Listed here is a single T cell receptor beta chain. Antigen unknown. TCRdb recomputed calls from the 5' RACE reads with MiXCR, one row per CDR3 protein. The repertoire consists of about 300,000 distinct CDR3 sequences, with 8.7% occurring once and the leading ten covering around 3.3%. The V end lost 4 bases, the J end lost 10 bases, and 27 bases lay between the germline ends. This CDR3 spans 17 amino acids. CDR1 and CDR2 from the germline V gene are SGHNT and YYREEE (reference sequence). The record originates from a study of T cells after yellow fever vaccination. Points from the study as a whole: By day 5 rather than day 15, the secondary response had peaked, though it was weaker. Subsequent booster samples again held most clones from primary vaccination (more than 95% CD4, 88% CD8).

Sequenced material: CD4+ T cells sorted from PBMCs, taken 5 days after the yellow fever booster vaccination. The TCR sequence derives from a young man who received the YFV17D yellow fever vaccine. This chain connects TRBV5-4 to TRBJ2-1; possibly TRBD2 for D (6 bases). In DNA, the CDR3 is TGTGCCAGCAGCGGAACAGGTAGGACGGAGGACTACGGGGAGCAGTTCTTC. Its translation: CASSGTGRTEDYGEQFF.